The 9 T cell receptor beta chains in this list originate from one sample, sequenced in a study of cytomegalovirus exposure and HLA in healthy donors. The PCR was carried out with 60 Vbeta primers and 13 Jbeta primers. Some clones are missing from TCRdb's copy, which holds only in-frame ones; the method was immunoSEQ multiplex PCR. The data show 170,000 or so clones, around 83% seen once. Sample: PBMCs. The receptors stem from a man aged 45-60 years in good health and CMV-seronegative.

The CDR3 nucleotides read TGTGCCAGCAGCGTGCGACAGGGCCCCTACGAGCAGTACTTC. Translating gives CASSVRQGPYEQYF. The J gene is TRBJ2-7, the V gene TRBV13; 7 bases fit TRBD1. The V gene end was trimmed by 5 bases and the J gene end by 2 bases; junction bases not matched to a gene: 6. This CDR3 region has 14 residues. Looked up from germline, CDR1 is PRHDT and CDR2 is FYEKMQ (reference sequence).

The chain couples TRBV18 to TRBJ1-2; D remains ambiguous. Trimming took off 0 bases at V and 6 bases at J, with 20 bases between the two ends. Per the germline V gene, CDR1 is KGHSH and CDR2 is LQKENI. The CDR3 totals 17 residues. CDR3 amino acids: CASSPPYIELSGDGYTF. CDR3 coding DNA: TGTGCCAGCTCACCACCGTATATCGAGCTTAGCGGGGATGGCTACACCTTC.

The J gene is TRBJ2-3, the V gene TRBV27, with D perhaps matching TRBD2 (6 bases). The V end was cut by 2 bases, the J end by 7 bases, with 16 bases between. This CDR3 has 15 amino acids. Germline V gene data show CDR1 as MNHEY and CDR2 as SMNVEV (reference sequence). The CDR3 DNA is TGTGCCAGCAGTTTAGGGGGGTCCAAGGGGTATACGCAGTATTTT. It codes for CASSLGGSKGYTQYF.

The chain links TRBV11-2 to TRBJ1-1, with TRBD1 matching over 9 bases. The V gene's germline CDR1 is SGHAT and CDR2 FQNNGV. V lost 1 base to trimming and J lost 4 bases; unmatched junction nucleotides: 4. There are 15 residues in the CDR3. The chain's CDR3 is CASSLVRQGGTEAFF. In DNA form, the CDR3 reads TGTGCCAGCAGCTTAGTGCGACAGGGGGGCACTGAAGCTTTCTTT.

This clone was detected once. The chain uses TRBV2 and TRBJ1-1; 7 bases are shared with TRBD1. The junction had 4 bases not matched to a gene; V was cut back by 5 bases and J by 1 base. CDR1 SNHLY and CDR2 FYNNEI come from the germline V gene. The length of the CDR3 is 14 residues. CDR3 bases: TGTGCCAGCAGTCCGGACAGGACGAACACTGAAGCTTTCTTT. This gives the protein CASSPDRTNTEAFF.

This sequence joins TRBV5-1 and TRBJ1-2, with D possibly being TRBD1 (5 bases). Trimming removed 4 bases at V and 2 bases at J, with 12 bases between. This CDR3 has 14 residues. Germline lookup yields CDR1 SGHRS and CDR2 YFSETQ. The CDR3 protein is CASSRAGENYGYTF. The CDR3 DNA is TGCGCCAGCAGCCGGGCGGGGGAGAACTATGGCTACACCTTC.

V and J are TRBV29-1 and TRBJ2-1, with TRBD2 matching over 9 bases. J was trimmed by 4 bases and V by 2 bases; bases with no gene match: 3. This CDR3 spans 14 amino acids. CDR1 and CDR2 (germline): SQVTM, ANQGSEA. The CDR3: CSVERGRGYNEQFF. The CDR3 DNA follows: TGCAGCGTTGAACGCGGGAGGGGATACAATGAGCAGTTCTTC.

As regards this clone: At one of its ends the junction is not consistent with the germline gene, which may arise from a read error. This chain uses TRBV7-9 with TRBJ2-7; TRBD1 might be the D (6 bases). The length of the CDR3 is 15 residues. Per germline, CDR1 SEHNR and CDR2 FQNEAQ (reference sequence). The CDR3 sequence is CSSSSGVALTYEQYF. Here the CDR3 DNA reads TGTTCCAGCAGCTCAGGGGTGGCCCTTACCTACGAGCAGTACTTC.

This clone was detected only once. The genes are TRBV20-1 and TRBJ1-4; D gene ambiguous. The V end lost 5 bases, the J end lost 7 bases, and 8 bases lay between the germline ends. Germline lookup yields CDR1 DFQATT and CDR2 SNEGSKA (reference sequence). CDR3 size: 11 residues. CDR3: CSAHSSEKLFF. CDR3 coding DNA: TGCAGTGCTCATTCTAGTGAAAAACTGTTTTTT.